One sample yielded the 29 T cell receptor beta chains listed below, sequenced in a study of cytomegalovirus exposure and HLA in healthy donors. Use of 60 Vbeta and 13 Jbeta primers characterized the PCR. Profiled with immunoSEQ multiplex PCR; TCRdb holds only in-frame clones, not every one. This table holds approximately 90,000 clones, around 74% found once. Sequencing used PBMCs. These receptors were obtained from a boy between 5 and 17 years old in good health and CMV-seronegative.

J is TRBJ2-1 and V is TRBV29-1; 11 nucleotides align to TRBD2. The length of the CDR3 is 15 residues. Trimming cost V 6 bases and J 3 bases; bases outside gene matches: 7. Germline V gene sequence: CDR1 SQVTM, CDR2 ANQGSEA. As DNA, the CDR3 is TGCAGCGTCCGACCCCTAGCGGGGGGCTACAATGAGCAGTTCTTC. Amino acid sequence: CSVRPLAGGYNEQFF.

To note about this clone: This same CDR3 is encoded by further DNA sequences in the sample. The chain combines TRBV28 with TRBJ2-1; 8 bases match TRBD2. The germline CDR1 and CDR2 sequences are MDHEN and SYDVKM. V gave up 3 bases and J gave up 0 bases; unmatched junction bases: 1. The CDR3 runs to 15 residues. The CDR3 sequence is CASSLSGSSYNEQFF. DNA of the CDR3: TGTGCCAGCAGTTTGAGCGGGAGCTCCTACAATGAGCAGTTCTTC.

The V gene is TRBV27, the J gene TRBJ1-5, with a weak D call TRBD1 (5 bases). Looked up from germline, CDR1 is MNHEY and CDR2 is SMNVEV (reference sequence). The V end lost 5 bases, the J end lost 2 bases, and 7 bases lay between the germline ends. The CDR3 runs to 13 residues. The CDR3 here is CASSGGGNQPQHF. CDR3 in DNA: TGTGCCAGCAGTGGGGGGGGCAATCAGCCCCAGCATTTT.

On this clone itself: At one of its ends the junction is not consistent with the germline gene, which may arise from a read error. The J gene is TRBJ1-3, the V gene TRBV7-7; no reliable D call. This CDR3 contains 14 residues. Germline CDR1 reads SSHAT; CDR2 reads FNYEAQ (reference sequence). The CDR3 loop is CASSLGGLGNTIYF. The CDR3 nucleotides read TGTGCTAGCAGCTTAGGAGGTCTTGGAAACACCATATATTTT.

This chain links TRBV25-1 with TRBJ2-3; D ambiguous. Between the trimmed V and J ends, which lost 4 bases and 6 bases, there was a span of 11 bases. The CDR3 totals 13 residues. Germline V lookup: CDR1 MGHDK, CDR2 SYGVNS. The CDR3 loop is CASSVLRVDTQYF. In DNA form, the CDR3 reads TGTGCCAGCAGTGTTCTTCGGGTTGATACGCAGTATTTT.

The V and J genes are TRBV30 and TRBJ2-7; tentative D call: TRBD2 (5 bases). This CDR3 region has 10 residues. Trimming stripped 8 bases from V and 3 bases from J, with 8 bases between. Germline-derived CDR1 and CDR2 are GTSNPN and SVGIG (reference sequence). The CDR3 sequence: CAGGRYEQYF. The CDR3 region has the DNA TGTGCCGGCGGGCGCTACGAGCAGTACTTC.

Remarks on this clone: Because the CDR3 is missing its conserved closing phenylalanine or tryptophan, this is likely a read error. No DNA is shown, since the ends of the CDR3 on it are uncertain; the CDR3 is the one TCRdb lists. The chain is built from TRBV7-9 and TRBJ1-5; TRBD1, the table's D call, was not compared with the DNA. The CDR3 is 13 residues long, ends included. Looked up from germline, CDR1 is SEHNR and CDR2 is FQNEAQ (reference sequence). CDR3 residues: CASSLDPDRPWAI.

The J gene is TRBJ2-7, the V gene TRBV6-5; 10 nucleotides line up with TRBD2. This CDR3 has 14 residues. V was clipped by 7 bases and J by 4 bases; unmatched bases: 7. The germline gives CDR1 MNHEY, CDR2 SVGAGI. CDR3 in DNA: TGTGCCAGCAAGGAACTAGCGGGGCAATACGAGCAGTACTTC. Residues: CASKELAGQYEQYF.

The sample holds a few counts of this clone. The chain links TRBV5-5 to TRBJ1-1, with D perhaps matching TRBD1 (5 bases). Looked up from germline, CDR1 is SGHKS and CDR2 is YYEKEE (reference sequence). Trimming shortened V by 6 bases and J by 6 bases, and 9 bases separated the two germline ends. CDR3 length: 11 amino acids. CDR3 region: CASILTAEAFF. CDR3 in DNA: TGTGCCAGCATCCTGACAGCTGAAGCTTTCTTT.

The chain has TRBV28 and TRBJ2-7; 8 nucleotides match TRBD1. This CDR3 has 12 residues. Germline V gene sequence: CDR1 MDHEN, CDR2 SYDVKM. V gave up 11 bases and J gave up 7 bases; unmatched junction bases: 10. Written as DNA, the CDR3 is TGTGCCTGCGGACAGGGAAGAAGGGAGCAGTACTTC. Its protein is CACGQGRREQYF.

A few counts support this clone. The CDR3 is CASSYSTASRHYEQYF. The CDR3, as DNA: TGTGCCAGCAGTTACTCGACCGCTAGCAGACACTACGAGCAGTACTTC. The V gene is TRBV6-5, the J gene TRBJ2-7; tentatively, D is TRBD2 (5 bases). From germline, CDR1 is MNHEY and CDR2 SVGAGI. The CDR3 spans 16 residues. V shed 0 bases and J shed 3 bases, with 15 bases lying between them.

A single count supports this clone. V is TRBV5-6 and J is TRBJ2-7, with TRBD2 matching over 8 bases. This CDR3 is 17 amino acids long. Trimming at V came to 3 bases and at J to 3 bases, leaving 14 bases not matched to a gene. Germline loops: CDR1 SGHDT, CDR2 YYEEEE. The CDR3 sequence is CASSWGPAGVSSYEQYF. The CDR3 region has the DNA TGTGCCAGCAGCTGGGGACCAGCGGGAGTCTCTAGCTACGAGCAGTACTTC.

This clone was seen a handful of times. V is TRBV2 and J is TRBJ2-6, with TRBD1 as a possible D gene (6 bases). The CDR3 totals 17 residues. Trimming left V 7 bases short and J 0 bases short, with 16 bases between. Germline CDR1 SNHLY, CDR2 FYNNEI. The CDR3 is CASTRAGVNSGANVLTF. CDR3 DNA sequence: TGTGCCAGCACAAGGGCAGGGGTTAACTCTGGGGCCAACGTCCTGACTTTC.

This chain links TRBV5-1 with TRBJ2-3, with D tentatively TRBD1 (5 bases). CDR1 is SGHRS and CDR2 is YFSETQ in the germline V gene. The length of the CDR3 is 12 residues. The V end lost 2 bases, the J end lost 5 bases, and 6 bases lay between the germline ends. In nucleotides, the CDR3 is TGCGCCAGCAGCTTCCAGGGAGATACGCAGTATTTT. Its translation is CASSFQGDTQYF.

In this sample, this clone turned up a few times. The V gene is TRBV12-5, the J gene TRBJ2-5, with D possibly matching TRBD2 (5 bases). Looked up from germline, CDR1 is LGHNT and CDR2 is FRNRAP. This CDR3 has 14 amino acids. V was trimmed by 7 bases and J by 1 base, leaving 13 bases between them. In nucleotides, the CDR3 is TGTGCTAGTGCTCACGCGGCGGGCCAAGAGACCCAGTACTTC. Translation: CASAHAAGQETQYF.

In DNA form, the CDR3 reads TGCGCCAGCAGCCACGGACAGGGGAACACTGAAGCTTTCTTT. It encodes CASSHGQGNTEAFF. The V and J genes are TRBV4-1 and TRBJ1-1; TRBD1 matches at 8 bases. The germline gives CDR1 MGHRA, CDR2 YSYEKL. Trimming removed 3 bases from V and 1 base from J; junction bases left unmatched: 1. CDR3 length equals 14 residues.

This clone was detected once. This sequence joins TRBV28 and TRBJ2-1; 7 positions agree with TRBD2. This CDR3 contains 14 residues. In germline, CDR1 is MDHEN, CDR2 SYDVKM. J was trimmed by 3 bases and V by 3 bases; bases with no gene match: 2. CDR3 in amino acids: CASSLREHYNEQFF. The DNA for the CDR3 is TGTGCCAGCAGTTTGCGGGAGCACTACAATGAGCAGTTCTTC.

The V and J genes are TRBV19 and TRBJ1-6; possible D gene TRBD1, 5 bases. CDR3 length equals 14 residues. The germline V gene has CDR1 LNHDA and CDR2 SQIVND (reference sequence). Trimming removed 10 bases at V and 8 bases at J, with 18 bases between. CDR3 residues: CATTRAGWHSPLHF. The CDR3, as DNA: TGTGCCACCACAAGGGCAGGGTGGCATTCACCCCTCCACTTT.

The chain combines TRBV19 with TRBJ1-1, with D possibly TRBD1 on 6 matching bases. CDR1 LNHDA and CDR2 SQIVND come from the germline V gene (reference sequence). The V end was cut by 6 bases, the J end by 1 base, with 9 bases between. This CDR3 is 13 amino acids long. CDR3 DNA: TGTGCCAGTAGCGAGACAGGGAACACTGAAGCTTTCTTT. Translating gives CASSETGNTEAFF.

This chain connects TRBV7-2 to TRBJ1-2; 9 bases are shared with TRBD1. Germline V gene sequence: CDR1 SGHTA, CDR2 FQGNSA. This CDR3 region has 16 residues. Trimming removed 3 bases from V and 4 bases from J; junction bases left unmatched: 9. CDR3 in amino acids: CASSLDRTGGSYGYTF. CDR3 bases: TGTGCCAGCAGCTTGGATCGTACAGGGGGCAGCTATGGCTACACCTTC.

This clone was seen a handful of times. The chain carries TRBV15 and TRBJ2-7; 10 bases are a match to TRBD1. The CDR3 has 15 amino acids. Trimming cost V 1 base and J 2 bases; bases outside gene matches: 2. Germline loops: CDR1 LNHNV, CDR2 YYDKDF (reference sequence). The CDR3 reads CATSRAGQGAYEQYF. The CDR3 nucleotides read TGTGCCACCAGCAGAGCAGGACAGGGGGCCTACGAGCAGTACTTC. The full variable domain, with the rest looked up from reference TRBV15 and TRBJ2-7, is DAMVIQNPRYQVTQFGKPVTLSCSQTLNHNVMYWYQQKSSQAPKLLFHYYDKDFNNEADTPDNFQSRRPNTSFCFLDIRSPGLGDTAMYLCATSRAGQGAYEQYFGPGTRLTVT.

J is TRBJ2-7 and V is TRBV29-1; 7 nucleotides line up with TRBD2. After removal of 7 bases from V and 3 bases from J, the junction contained 9 bases not matched to a gene. The CDR3 length is 13 residues. Germline V gene lookup returns CDR1 SQVTM and CDR2 ANQGSEA. The CDR3 coding sequence is TGCAGCGGGATAGCGGGCAGAGGCTACGAGCAGTACTTC. Protein: CSGIAGRGYEQYF.

This clone was counted only a few times. V and J are TRBV30 and TRBJ1-1, with D unresolved. There are 16 residues in the CDR3. The V and J ends lost 1 base and 1 base respectively, with 16 bases between them. From germline, CDR1 is GTSNPN and CDR2 SVGIG (reference sequence). The CDR3 is CAWSAYLGNPNTEAFF. The CDR3 DNA sequence: TGTGCCTGGAGTGCTTACCTCGGGAACCCGAACACTGAAGCTTTCTTT.

V gene TRBV28 combines with J gene TRBJ1-1; D is unclear. CDR1 and CDR2 from the germline V gene are MDHEN and SYDVKM. This CDR3 spans 13 amino acids. V lost 4 bases and J 1 base, leaving 7 bases between the germline ends. CDR3 in amino acids: CASSSPQNTEAFF. The CDR3 nucleotides read TGTGCCAGCAGTTCCCCCCAGAACACTGAAGCTTTCTTT. Drawing the rest from reference TRBV28 and TRBJ1-1, the complete variable domain is DVKVTQSSRYLVKRTGEKVFLECVQDMDHENMFWYRQDPGLGLRLIYFSYDVKMKEKGDIPEGYSVSREKKERFSLILESASTNQTSMYLCASSSPQNTEAFFGQGTRLTVV.

The rearrangement uses TRBV29-1 and TRBJ1-1; TRBD1 matches at 8 bases. Trimming cost V 6 bases and J 1 base; bases outside gene matches: 1. Germline values: CDR1 SQVTM, CDR2 ANQGSEA. The CDR3 runs 12 residues. The CDR3 nucleotides read TGCAGCGTGCAGGGGGCGAACACTGAAGCTTTCTTT. Translation gives CSVQGANTEAFF.

The chain is built from TRBV7-9 and TRBJ2-1; TRBD2 aligns across 9 bases. CDR1 and CDR2 (germline): SEHNR, FQNEAQ (reference sequence). The CDR3 contains 19 residues. V shed 5 bases and J 1 base; nucleotides not matched to a gene: 15. The CDR3 reads CASSTRQPSGAPSYNEQFF. CDR3 bases: TGTGCCAGCAGCACAAGGCAACCTAGCGGGGCCCCTTCCTACAATGAGCAGTTCTTC.

The chain combines TRBV30 with TRBJ1-1, with TRBD1 matching 8 bases. CDR1 and CDR2 from the germline V gene are GTSNPN and SVGIG (reference sequence). V shed 5 bases and J 4 bases; nucleotides not matched to a gene: 9. This CDR3 is 14 amino acids long. The CDR3, as DNA: TGTGCCTGGCGTCTCCAGGGGGCTTTCACTGAAGCTTTCTTT. Its translation is CAWRLQGAFTEAFF.

The rearrangement uses TRBV6-1 and TRBJ2-5; TRBD2 matches at 13 bases. The CDR3 has 15 amino acids. V was pared by 4 bases and J by 4 bases, with 3 bases of the junction left unmatched. Germline V gene sequence: CDR1 MNHNS, CDR2 SASEGT. The DNA of the CDR3 is TGTGCCAGCAGTGGACTAGCGGGGGGTGGAGAGACCCAGTACTTC. Protein: CASSGLAGGGETQYF.

J is TRBJ1-4 and V is TRBV25-1; D ambiguous. There are 16 residues in the CDR3. Looked up from germline, CDR1 is MGHDK and CDR2 is SYGVNS. V was shortened by 4 bases and J by 0 bases, with 12 bases between the two germline ends. The CDR3: CASSARQPATNEKLFF. The CDR3 nucleotides read TGTGCCAGCAGTGCGCGACAACCGGCAACTAATGAAAAACTGTTTTTT.